This entry lists 23 T cell receptor beta chains sequenced from one sample in a study of T cells in narcolepsy. Generated by immunoSEQ multiplex PCR, the TCRdb table keeps only in-frame clones and is missing some. The sample records tens of thousands of clones, roughly 77% being singletons. The sample was memory (CD45RA-) CD4+ T cells from blood. These TCRs come from a human donor in good health.

The V and J genes are TRBV27 and TRBJ1-5; 7 nucleotides match TRBD1. The CDR3 length is 15 residues. The trim removed 0 bases at V and 9 bases at J, leaving 8 bases unmatched. Looked up from germline, CDR1 is MNHEY and CDR2 is SMNVEV (reference sequence). The CDR3 reads CASSLSGTVFRPQHF. For the CDR3, the DNA is TGTGCCAGCAGTTTATCGGGGACAGTGTTTAGGCCCCAGCATTTT.

This chain connects TRBV5-4 to TRBJ1-6, with D uncertain. V lost 1 base, J lost 8 bases, and 4 bases lay in between. This CDR3 has 12 residues. From germline, CDR1 is SGHNT and CDR2 YYREEE (reference sequence). The CDR3 DNA reads as TGTGCCAGCAGCTTGCAGGATTCACCCCTCCACTTT. This gives the protein CASSLQDSPLHF.

The chain links TRBV19 to TRBJ2-3; D may match TRBD1 or TRBD2 (7 bases each). The V end lost 7 bases, the J end lost 3 bases, and 20 bases lay between the germline ends. CDR1 LNHDA and CDR2 SQIVND come from the germline V gene (reference sequence). This CDR3 spans 16 amino acids. The CDR3 spells CASTSIWQGGTDTQYF. Here the CDR3 DNA reads TGTGCCAGTACGAGCATTTGGCAGGGGGGGACAGATACGCAGTATTTT.

In this sample, this clone turned up once. This chain joins TRBV4-1 and TRBJ1-4, with 7 bases fitting TRBD1. This CDR3 has 20 amino acids. Germline trimming cut 0 bases from V and 5 bases from J; bases unmatched to any gene: 18. The V gene's germline CDR1 is MGHRA and CDR2 YSYEKL. CDR3 protein: CASSQDGARTGRYSNEKLFF. The CDR3 DNA follows: TGCGCCAGCAGCCAAGATGGCGCGCGGACAGGCCGATATTCGAATGAAAAACTGTTTTTT.

The chain couples TRBV6-4 to TRBJ1-4; TRBD1 might be the D (5 bases). CDR1 is MRHNA and CDR2 is SNTAGT in the germline V gene. This CDR3 has 14 residues. The V end lost 2 bases, the J end lost 7 bases, and 11 bases lay between the germline ends. The CDR3: CASSDEAGSEKLFF. As DNA, the CDR3 is TGTGCCAGCAGTGACGAGGCAGGGAGTGAAAAACTGTTTTTT.

This clone was seen only once. This chain connects TRBV27 to TRBJ2-2; 7 nucleotides line up with TRBD2. The CDR3 consists of 17 residues. The V segment lost 6 bases and the J segment 6 bases; nucleotides outside the gene matches: 16. CDR1 and CDR2 (germline): MNHEY, SMNVEV (reference sequence). As DNA, the CDR3 is TGTGCCAGCAGCCCCCAGGGACCAGCGGGAACACCCGGGGAGCTGTTTTTT. Amino acids: CASSPQGPAGTPGELFF.

The chain links TRBV7-8 to TRBJ2-7, with 14 bases lining up with TRBD2. V shed 1 base and J 2 bases; nucleotides not matched to a gene: 7. CDR3 length: 18 residues. The germline V gene has CDR1 SGHVS and CDR2 FQNEAQ. CDR3 bases: TGTGCCAGCAGCTTAGGTGGGGGACTAGCGGGGGACCCCTACGAGCAGTACTTC. Protein product: CASSLGGGLAGDPYEQYF.

This clone has a handful of counts. The chain uses TRBV15 and TRBJ2-1; D is unclear. The CDR3 is 14 residues long. V lost 2 bases and J lost 7, with 12 bases in between. The germline CDR1 and CDR2 sequences are LNHNV and YYDKDF (reference sequence). CDR3 DNA: TGTGCCACCAGCAGAAGGCGAAAACCTAATGAGCAGTTCTTC. This codes for CATSRRRKPNEQFF.

This clone is medium-sized by share. The chain links TRBV4-1 to TRBJ1-2, with 8 bases matching TRBD1. CDR1 and CDR2 from the germline V gene are MGHRA and YSYEKL. J lost 2 bases, V lost 1 base, and 0 bases had no gene match. The CDR3 is 14 amino acids. Here the CDR3 reads CASSQGTGNYGYTF. The CDR3 DNA reads TGCGCCAGCAGCCAAGGGACAGGGAACTATGGCTACACCTTC.

This clone showed up just once. This chain connects TRBV7-9 to TRBJ1-1; 8 bases are a match to TRBD1. Germline V CDR1 and CDR2: SEHNR, FQNEAQ (reference sequence). Germline trimming cut 4 bases from V and 4 bases from J; bases unmatched to any gene: 2. CDR3 size: 13 residues. The CDR3 DNA sequence: TGTGCCAGCAGCTCCCAGGGGGCCACTGAAGCTTTCTTT. Translated, it gives CASSSQGATEAFF.

The gene calls are TRBV30 and TRBJ1-6, with D unclear. Trimming left V 4 bases short and J 8 bases short, with 27 bases between. CDR3 length: 18 amino acids. Germline lookup yields CDR1 GTSNPN and CDR2 SVGIG (reference sequence). CDR3 protein: CAWNPRGTSGLWDSPLHF. The CDR3 DNA reads TGTGCCTGGAACCCCCGTGGCACCTCAGGCCTATGGGATTCACCCCTCCACTTT.

This chain links TRBV7-3 with TRBJ1-2; 8 bases fit TRBD1. This CDR3 has 13 amino acids. With 4 bases clipped from V and 4 bases from J, the junction kept 2 bases outside the gene matches. CDR1 SGHTA and CDR2 FQGTGA come from the germline V gene. DNA of the CDR3: TGTGCCAGCAGCTACGGGACAGGCTATGGCTACACCTTC. Translated: CASSYGTGYGYTF. The variable domain in full, completed from reference TRBV7-3 and TRBJ1-2, reads GAGVSQTPSNKVTEKGKYVELRCDPISGHTALYWYRQSLGQGPEFLIYFQGTGAADDSGLPNDRFFAVRPEGSVSTLKIQRTERGDSAVYLCASSYGTGYGYTFGSGTRLTVV.

The chain carries TRBV12-5 and TRBJ2-5; 7 bases line up with TRBD2. The DNA end is a closer match to TRBJ2-7, so the J assignment may be wrong. The CDR3 is 17 amino acids. CDR1 is LGHNT and CDR2 is FRNRAP in the germline V gene. In nucleotides, the CDR3 is TGTGCTAGTGGTTTGCTCATAACCGGGACTACCGCCTACGAGCAGTACTTC. This sequence encodes CASGLLITGTTAYEQYF.

This chain links TRBV2 with TRBJ2-6, with D unclear. CDR3 length: 16 amino acids. The germline gives CDR1 SNHLY, CDR2 FYNNEI. V gave up 6 bases and J gave up 0 bases, with 12 bases separating them. CDR3 nucleotides: TGTGCCAGCAGCTTGCCCGGACCCTCTGGGGCCAACGTCCTGACTTTC. It encodes CASSLPGPSGANVLTF.

The CDR3 bases are TGTGCCAGCAGCTCCGGACAGGGGGCGCCTCAAGAGACCCAGTACTTC. It translates to CASSSGQGAPQETQYF. The chain uses TRBV5-6 and TRBJ2-5; 11 bases line up with TRBD1. The CDR3 totals 16 residues. Germline lookup yields CDR1 SGHDT and CDR2 YYEEEE. The J segment lost 2 bases and the V segment lost 3 bases, leaving 6 bases of the junction unmatched.

This chain links TRBV9 with TRBJ1-1; D is undetermined. CDR3 length equals 14 residues. Germline CDR1 SGDLS, CDR2 YYNGEE. V lost 2 bases to trimming and J lost 9 bases, with 17 bases between them. This chain's CDR3 is CASSVGLVRTQAFF. In DNA, the CDR3 is TGTGCCAGCAGCGTTGGACTCGTCCGAACCCAAGCTTTCTTT.

This chain links TRBV5-5 with TRBJ2-7, with D possibly matching TRBD1 (7 bases). V lost 4 bases, J lost 1 base, and 18 bases lay in between. The length of the CDR3 is 16 residues. Germline assignment: CDR1 SGHKS and CDR2 YYEKEE (reference sequence). CDR3 in amino acids: CASSKQGSGSSYEQYF. CDR3 nucleotide sequence: TGTGCCAGCAGCAAACAGGGGAGCGGGTCTTCCTACGAGCAGTACTTC. The variable domain in full, completed from reference TRBV5-5 and TRBJ2-7, reads DAGVTQSPTHLIKTRGQQVTLRCSPISGHKSVSWYQQVLGQGPQFIFQYYEKEERGRGNFPDRFSARQFPNYSSELNVNALLLGDSALYLCASSKQGSGSSYEQYFGPGTRLTVT.

The chain has TRBV5-1 and TRBJ2-1, with 10 nucleotides matching TRBD2. The J segment lost 12 bases and the V segment lost 2 bases, leaving 29 bases of the junction unmatched. Per germline, CDR1 SGHRS and CDR2 YFSETQ. The CDR3 totals 21 residues. The DNA of the CDR3 is TGCGCCAGCAGCTTACTCCATGGGACAACTGTGCCCGTCAGCGGGAGGGGCGGGCAGTTCTTC. As protein: CASSLLHGTTVPVSGRGGQFF. The whole variable domain, filled in from reference TRBV5-1 and TRBJ2-1, reads KAGVTQTPRYLIKTRGQQVTLSCSPISGHRSVSWYQQTPGQGLQFLFEYFSETQRNKGNFPGRFSGRQFSNSRSEMNVSTLELGDSALYLCASSLLHGTTVPVSGRGGQFFGPGTRLTVL.

This chain links TRBV4-3 with TRBJ2-7; D ambiguous. The CDR3 sequence is 15 residues long. Germline V CDR1 and CDR2: LGHNA, YSLEER. V lost 0 bases to trimming and J lost 3 bases, with 12 bases between them. The CDR3 DNA sequence: TGCGCCAGCAGCCAAGATTTTTGGGGTCTCTACGAGCAGTACTTC. The encoded protein is CASSQDFWGLYEQYF.

The CDR3 DNA sequence: TGTGCCTGGAGTCTGCAGGGGGCGCGGGCTGCTTTCTTT. This codes for CAWSLQGARAAFF. This chain links TRBV30 with TRBJ1-1; 8 bases are a match to TRBD1. The V gene's germline CDR1 is GTSNPN and CDR2 SVGIG (reference sequence). The CDR3 length is 13 residues. With 2 bases clipped from V and 11 bases from J, the junction kept 10 bases outside the gene matches. The full variable domain, its missing parts supplied by reference TRBV30 and TRBJ1-1, is SQTIHQWPATLVQPVGSPLSLECTVEGTSNPNLYWYRQAAGRGLQLLFYSVGIGQISSEVPQNLSASRPQDRQFILSSKKLLLSDSGFYLCAWSLQGARAAFFGQGTRLTVV.

V is TRBV6-5 and J is TRBJ1-4; a possible D gene is TRBD1 (6 bases). The germline gives CDR1 MNHEY, CDR2 SVGAGI. Trimming shortened V by 5 bases and J by 15 bases, and 16 bases separated the two germline ends. The CDR3 extends over 12 amino acids. CDR3 nucleotides: TGTGCCAGCAGTGAACTTGGACAGAGGATGTTTTTT. Amino acid sequence: CASSELGQRMFF.

For the CDR3, the DNA is TGCGCCAGCAGCCAACCCGGATCCTCGTTGACAGGACGTGACACTGAAGCTTTCTTT. Its protein is CASSQPGSSLTGRDTEAFF. J is TRBJ1-1 and V is TRBV4-1; D is perhaps TRBD1 (6 bases). The CDR3 covers 19 residues. Trimming removed 2 bases from V and 3 bases from J, with 25 bases in between. CDR1 is MGHRA and CDR2 is YSYEKL in the germline V gene.

J is TRBJ2-2 and V is TRBV9; D possibly corresponds to TRBD2 (6 bases). Germline V lookup: CDR1 SGDLS, CDR2 YYNGEE. The V end was cut by 5 bases, the J end by 1 base, with 12 bases between. The CDR3 extends over 15 amino acids. CDR3 residues: CASRGTEGNTGELFF. The CDR3 nucleotides are TGTGCCAGCAGGGGGACGGAGGGGAACACCGGGGAGCTGTTTTTT.